One and the same sample provided the 5 T cell receptor beta chains below, sequenced in a study of blood T cell repertoires in COVID-19 (dated by TCRdb to 2020 to 2022). Library preparation was by the immunoSEQ multiplex PCR assay. TCRdb limited this immuneACCESS table to in-frame rearrangements with V and J called. A share of clones is missing; checked studies link under half to unresolved V genes, and the rest is unexplained. In this sample the table shows over 150,000 clones, 80% to 90% of which occur a single time. The ten largest clones take up roughly 0.85% of the sample. Material: peripheral blood. The receptors here all came from a woman younger than 30 who had recovered from COVID-19.

The chain links TRBV18 to TRBJ2-3; unclear D gene. Trimming shortened V by 5 bases and J by 2 bases, and 14 bases separated the two germline ends. The germline CDR1 and CDR2 sequences are KGHSH and LQKENI. CDR3 length: 15 amino acids. The chain's CDR3 is CASSSSGGTTDTQYF. Written as DNA, the CDR3 is TGTGCCAGCTCATCCTCAGGTGGAACCACAGATACGCAGTATTTT.

The chain employs TRBV5-4 and TRBJ1-1; 8 bases align to TRBD1. Trimming at V came to 2 bases and at J to 5 bases, leaving 8 bases not matched to a gene. Germline CDR1 and CDR2: SGHNT and YYREEE (reference sequence). The CDR3 totals 15 residues. Here the CDR3 reads CASSFNRGKGTEAFF. In nucleotides, the CDR3 is TGTGCCAGCAGCTTTAACAGGGGGAAGGGGACTGAAGCTTTCTTT.

A few counts support this clone. V usage is TRBV18 and J usage is TRBJ1-2; no definite D call. The CDR3 consists of 13 residues. Deletions cut 3 bases from V and 8 bases from J, with 13 bases between. Germline V CDR1 and CDR2: KGHSH, LQKENI. CDR3 amino acids: CASSPTTVWGYTF. CDR3 in DNA: TGTGCCAGCTCACCGACCACAGTCTGGGGCTACACCTTC.

This clone was seen only once. V gene TRBV6-5 combines with J gene TRBJ2-2, with TRBD1 matching over 9 bases. Per the germline V gene, CDR1 is MNHEY and CDR2 is SVGAGI. The CDR3 sequence is 14 residues long. The J segment lost 5 bases and the V segment lost 6 bases, leaving 4 bases of the junction unmatched. Here the CDR3 reads CASSPTGGTGELFF. The CDR3 DNA reads as TGTGCCAGCAGCCCGACAGGGGGGACCGGGGAGCTGTTTTTT.

This clone was detected once. CDR3: CAWSLMNTEAFF. The CDR3 DNA reads as TGTGCCTGGAGTTTAATGAACACTGAAGCTTTCTTT. The V and J genes are TRBV30 and TRBJ1-1; D is unclear. V lost 2 bases, J lost 0 bases, and 4 bases lay in between. This CDR3 is built from 12 residues. Germline V gives CDR1 GTSNPN, CDR2 SVGIG (reference sequence).